This T cell receptor (beta chain) was observed in a study of spatial heterogeneity in lung cancer. Regarding the study as a whole: Ubiquitous expanded tumor TCRs appeared in blood more at resection than follow-up.

Via MiXCR, TCRdb re-called the 5' RACE reads, giving one row per CDR3 protein. Of tens of thousands of distinct CDR3 sequences in the sample, about 5.2% were seen once. Time point noted: blood at routine non-recurrence follow-up after resection. The table lists this clonotype with many counts. Its cognate antigen is unknown. Sequences were derived from PBMCs, sampled at follow-up. This clonotype was obtained from a female donor with early-stage non-small cell lung cancer.

Written as DNA, the CDR3 is TGTGCCACCAGTGACAGCTATGGCTACACCTTC. Translated, it gives CATSDSYGYTF. This sequence joins TRBV24-1 and TRBJ1-2; D not resolved. Trimming stripped 4 bases from V and 4 bases from J, with 3 bases between. Germline CDR1 reads KGHDR; CDR2 reads SFDVKD. The CDR3 sequence is 11 residues long.